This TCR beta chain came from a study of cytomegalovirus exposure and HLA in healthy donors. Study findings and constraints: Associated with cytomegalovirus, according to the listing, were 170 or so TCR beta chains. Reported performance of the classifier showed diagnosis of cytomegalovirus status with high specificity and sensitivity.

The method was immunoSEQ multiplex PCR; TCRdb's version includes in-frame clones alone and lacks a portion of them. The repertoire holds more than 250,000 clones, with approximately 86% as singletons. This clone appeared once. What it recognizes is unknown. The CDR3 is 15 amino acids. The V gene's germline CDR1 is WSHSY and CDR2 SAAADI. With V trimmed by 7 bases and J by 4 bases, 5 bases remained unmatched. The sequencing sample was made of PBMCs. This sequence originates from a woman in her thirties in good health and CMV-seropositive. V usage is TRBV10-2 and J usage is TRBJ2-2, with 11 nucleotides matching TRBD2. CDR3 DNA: TGCGCCAGCATTAGCGGGAGGGGGGCCACCGGGGAGCTGTTTTTT. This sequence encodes CASISGRGATGELFF.